The rows below give T cell receptor beta chains drawn from one sample of a study of T cells in Graves' hyperthyroidism and ophthalmopathy. TCRdb redid the calling of the multiplex PCR reads with MiXCR, one entry per CDR3 protein. The repertoire holds 450,000 to 600,000 distinct CDR3 sequences, with 15% to 20% as singletons. What was sequenced was blood. The receptors derive from a man between 35 and 55 years old with Graves' ophthalmopathy. The CDR3 runs from the conserved cysteine through the conserved F or W. The D gene is left open where the match is weak. Clone size is stated in some rows and not others, as once, few, many or a class when expanded.

cdr3_nt cdr3_aa cdr3_length clone_size j_call d_call v_call
TGCAGTGCTAGCTCACTAGCGGGAGGGGACAATGAGCAGTTCTTC CSASSLAGGDNEQFF 15 many TRBJ2-1 TRBD2 TRBV20-1
TGCAGTGCTATTAGCGGGACCTCCTACAATGAGCAGTTCTTC CSAISGTSYNEQFF 14 . TRBJ2-1 TRBD2 TRBV20-1
TGCGCCAGCAGCTTATCCGGGACAGGGGGTGAGCAGTTCTTC CASSLSGTGGEQFF 14 . TRBJ2-1 TRBD1 TRBV5-1
TGTGCCAACAGTGAATGGGGTGGGACTGAAGCTTTCTTT CANSEWGGTEAFF 13 . TRBJ1-1 . TRBV6-1
TGCAGTGCACCCAGCGGAGCCTCCTACGAGCAGTACTTC CSAPSGASYEQYF 13 . TRBJ2-7 . TRBV20-1
TGTGCCAGCAGCCACCCGACTAGCGGGGGACAAGAGACCCAGTACTTC CASSHPTSGGQETQYF 16 few TRBJ2-5 TRBD2 TRBV5-6
TGTGCCAGCAGCTTAAGTAGGGACCAAGATACGCAGTATTTT CASSLSRDQDTQYF 14 many TRBJ2-3 . TRBV7-2
TGTGCCAGCAGGGCTAGCGGGGGGCTTTTGGATGAGCAGTTCTTC CASRASGGLLDEQFF 15 few TRBJ2-1 TRBD2 TRBV7-3
TGTGCCAGCAGCTCGAACGCACCGTCGGGGCGAAACACCATATATTTT CASSSNAPSGRNTIYF 16 few TRBJ1-3 . TRBV7-8
TGTGCCAGCAGCCCCGGACTGAGCTCTGGGGCCAACGTCCTGACTTTC CASSPGLSSGANVLTF 16 . TRBJ2-6 . TRBV5-6
TGTGCCAGCAGCCAAGTTGGGGCTGCAGGGGGCGCATCCTCCTACAATGAGCAGTTCTTC CASSQVGAAGGASSYNEQFF 20 . TRBJ2-1 TRBD1 TRBV4-2
TGTGCCAGCGAGACGAACACCGGGGAGCTGTTTTTT CASETNTGELFF 12 many TRBJ2-2 . TRBV2
TGTGCCAGCAGTGAAGCCTCGCTGCTTGGCACTGAAGCTTTCTTT CASSEASLLGTEAFF 15 many TRBJ1-1 . TRBV6-1
TGTGCCATCAGTGGGGCCGGGGGGGAGGCGAGCTACACCTTC CAISGAGGEASYTF 14 . TRBJ1-2 . TRBV10-3
TGTGCCAGCAGTCCTGTGGGGGCTGGCAATCAGCCCCAGCATTTT CASSPVGAGNQPQHF 15 . TRBJ1-5 . TRBV6-1
TGCAGCGTTGAAGGTCAGGCGGGACGCTACAATGAGCAGTTCTTC CSVEGQAGRYNEQFF 15 . TRBJ2-1 . TRBV29-1
TGCGCCAGCAGCCCGGGGACAGCTGATAATTCACCCCTCCACTTT CASSPGTADNSPLHF 15 many TRBJ1-6 TRBD1 TRBV5-1
TGTGCCAGCAGTCCTACAGGGCAACGTGGCTACACCTTC CASSPTGQRGYTF 13 few TRBJ1-2 . TRBV27
TGTGCCAGCAGTGGGACAGGACAAGAGACCCAGTACTTC CASSGTGQETQYF 13 many TRBJ2-5 TRBD1 TRBV2
TGTGCCAGCAGCGCGGACAGGGTCGACGAGCAGTACTTC CASSADRVDEQYF 13 . TRBJ2-7 TRBD1 TRBV5-5
TGTGCCAGCAGTGATTCGGGACTCCCGAGCTCCTACGAGCAGTACTTC CASSDSGLPSSYEQYF 16 many TRBJ2-7 . TRBV28
TGTGCCAGCAGGGAGGACAGGGATTGGGGCACCGGGGAGCTGTTTTTT CASREDRDWGTGELFF 16 . TRBJ2-2 TRBD1 TRBV25-1